A single sample is the source of the 24 T cell receptor beta chains below, sequenced in a study of OX40 agonist ivuxolimab in advanced cancers. Sequencing was performed with immunoSEQ multiplex PCR; in TCRdb, only in-frame clones are kept and a portion is missing. Of roughly 70,000 clones in the sample, 85% were seen once. The sequencing here drew on CD4+ or CD8+ T cells sorted from blood, taken in a trial of the OX40 agonist ivuxolimab. Receptors originate from an adult with an advanced solid tumor such as melanoma, head and neck, liver or kidney cancer.

The rearrangement links TRBV5-5 to TRBJ2-7, with a weak D call TRBD2 (7 bases). Looked up from germline, CDR1 is SGHKS and CDR2 is YYEKEE (reference sequence). The CDR3 loop spans 15 amino acids. The V end was cut by 4 bases, the J end by 2 bases, with 16 bases between. The CDR3 DNA reads as TGTGCCAGCAGCCGGGGGGCGGAGCTCACCTACGAGCAGTACTTC. Protein product: CASSRGAELTYEQYF.

Concerning this clone itself: The sample has other DNA sequences that encode this CDR3 too. The J gene is TRBJ2-3, the V gene TRBV2; D is unresolved. V lost 6 bases to trimming and J lost 4 bases, with 2 bases between them. Germline V gene data show CDR1 as SNHLY and CDR2 as FYNNEI. The CDR3 loop spans 10 amino acids. The CDR3 DNA reads TGTGCCAGCAGAGCAGATACGCAGTATTTT. It encodes CASRADTQYF.

About this clone itself: The junction shows a germline mismatch at one end, possibly a read error. The rearrangement links TRBV4-1 to TRBJ1-2, with unresolved D. This CDR3 contains 13 residues. Germline values: CDR1 MGHRA, CDR2 YSYEKL. The CDR3 nucleotides read TGCGCCAGCAGCAAAGATTCCAGACATGGCTACACCTTC. It is translated as CASSKDSRHGYTF.

The rearrangement links TRBV19 to TRBJ2-1; D could derive from TRBD1 or TRBD2 (6 bases each). The CDR3 extends over 15 amino acids. CDR1 is LNHDA and CDR2 is SQIVND in the germline V gene (reference sequence). V was trimmed by 1 base and J by 4 bases, leaving 11 bases between them. In DNA, the CDR3 is TGTGCCAGTAGTATAGCTACAGGGACTTACAATGAGCAGTTCTTC. Amino acid sequence: CASSIATGTYNEQFF.

The chain uses TRBV25-1 and TRBJ1-2, with TRBD1 matching 8 bases. CDR1 and CDR2 (germline): MGHDK, SYGVNS. V dropped 4 bases and J dropped 1; count of bases not matched to a gene: 8. This CDR3 has 16 residues. The CDR3, as DNA: TGTGCCAGCAGTGGACCGGACAGGGAGTTTAACTATGGCTACACCTTC. This encodes CASSGPDREFNYGYTF.

This chain uses TRBV25-1 with TRBJ2-7; D remains ambiguous. The V gene's germline CDR1 is MGHDK and CDR2 SYGVNS. The CDR3 contains 13 residues. V was cut by 3 bases and J by 6 bases, with 12 bases left in between. CDR3 sequence reads: CASSDRLNSEQYF. CDR3 in DNA: TGTGCCAGCAGTGATCGTCTCAACAGCGAGCAGTACTTC.

J is TRBJ2-7 and V is TRBV7-8; D could derive from TRBD1 or TRBD2 (5 bases each). Germline assignment: CDR1 SGHVS and CDR2 FQNEAQ. V shed 2 bases and J shed 12 bases, with 20 bases lying between them. The CDR3 spans 14 residues. CDR3 in DNA: TGTGCCAGCAGCTTATATTCCCACCGGGACGATAGGTACTTC. Translation gives CASSLYSHRDDRYF.

This clone was picked up a small number of times. The chain has TRBV29-1 and TRBJ2-7; 8 bases match TRBD1. Germline V gene data show CDR1 as SQVTM and CDR2 as ANQGSEA. The CDR3 has 16 amino acids. J was trimmed by 0 bases and V by 1 base; bases with no gene match: 8. As DNA, the CDR3 is TGCAGCGTTGAAGGGGGACCGGGACAGGCCTCCTACGAGCAGTACTTC. The encoded protein is CSVEGGPGQASYEQYF.

On this clone: This same CDR3 is encoded by further DNA sequences in the sample. J is TRBJ2-3 and V is TRBV5-1; D is undetermined. The CDR3 runs to 11 residues. CDR1 SGHRS and CDR2 YFSETQ come from the germline V gene. Trimming took off 4 bases at V and 2 bases at J, with 2 bases between the two ends. This CDR3 is CASSLTDTQYF. CDR3 coding DNA: TGCGCCAGCAGCCTCACAGATACGCAGTATTTT. Filled out from reference TRBV5-1 and TRBJ2-3, the complete variable domain reads KAGVTQTPRYLIKTRGQQVTLSCSPISGHRSVSWYQQTPGQGLQFLFEYFSETQRNKGNFPGRFSGRQFSNSRSEMNVSTLELGDSALYLCASSLTDTQYFGPGTRLTVL.

The V and J genes are TRBV5-1 and TRBJ2-2; no reliable D call. This CDR3 comprises 14 residues. CDR1 and CDR2 from the germline V gene are SGHRS and YFSETQ. Trimming stripped 1 base from V and 4 bases from J, with 8 bases between. The CDR3 coding sequence is TGCGCCAGCAGCTTGCAGGCGGTCACCGGGGAGCTGTTTTTT. This codes for CASSLQAVTGELFF.

The CDR3 coding sequence is TGTGCCAGCAGCCAATCGCTCAGGGGCCGGAGCACAGATACGCAGTATTTT. It is translated as CASSQSLRGRSTDTQYF. The rearrangement links TRBV5-4 to TRBJ2-3, with a possible D match to TRBD1 (6 bases). Germline V gene lookup returns CDR1 SGHNT and CDR2 YYREEE (reference sequence). Trimming shortened V by 4 bases and J by 0 bases, and 18 bases separated the two germline ends. The CDR3 totals 17 residues. Variable domain in full (rest from reference TRBV5-4 and TRBJ2-3): ETGVTQSPTHLIKTRGQQVTLRCSSQSGHNTVSWYQQALGQGPQFIFQYYREEENGRGNFPPRFSGLQFPNYSSELNVNALELDDSALYLCASSQSLRGRSTDTQYFGPGTRLTVL.

V and J are TRBV5-6 and TRBJ1-2, with D possibly TRBD1 on 6 matching bases. Germline values: CDR1 SGHDT, CDR2 YYEEEE. The CDR3 extends over 15 amino acids. Trimming stripped 7 bases from V and 6 bases from J, with 22 bases between. The CDR3 coding sequence is TGTGCCAGCTCCCCTACCCAGCAGGGGACGGATGGCTACACCTTC. Translated: CASSPTQQGTDGYTF.

This clone was detected once. The chain joins TRBV7-6 to TRBJ2-3; 9 bases fit TRBD2. Per germline, CDR1 SGHVS and CDR2 FNYEAQ. The V gene end was trimmed by 5 bases and the J gene end by 1 base; junction bases not matched to a gene: 10. This CDR3 has 17 residues. The CDR3 DNA follows: TGTGCCAGCAGCACTCGACTGGCGGGGGGGGGCACAGATACGCAGTATTTT. This codes for CASSTRLAGGGTDTQYF. Variable domain in full (rest from reference TRBV7-6 and TRBJ2-3): GAGVSQSPRYKVTKRGQDVALRCDPISGHVSLYWYRQALGQGPEFLTYFNYEAQQDKSGLPNDRFSAERPEGSISTLTIQRTEQRDSAMYRCASSTRLAGGGTDTQYFGPGTRLTVL.

About this clone itself: The missing conserved phenylalanine or tryptophan at the end of this CDR3 makes a read error likely. The DNA is left out, because the CDR3 cannot be placed on it with certainty; the CDR3 is given as TCRdb lists it. The gene calls are TRBV6-5 and TRBJ1-2; no DNA check was done on the table's D call, TRBD1. The CDR3 is 11 amino acids in total, end residues counted. Germline V lookup: CDR1 MNHEY, CDR2 SVGAGI. The chain's CDR3 is CASSYSSATGV.

The chain joins TRBV5-5 to TRBJ2-2, with 10 bases lining up with TRBD1. The CDR3 loop spans 16 amino acids. In germline, CDR1 is SGHKS, CDR2 YYEKEE (reference sequence). V lost 0 bases, J lost 4 bases, and 3 bases stayed unmatched. CDR3 region: CASSLGQGAVTGELFF. In DNA, the CDR3 is TGTGCCAGCAGCTTGGGACAGGGGGCGGTCACCGGGGAGCTGTTTTTT.

The V and J genes are TRBV28 and TRBJ2-7; the D call may be TRBD1 or TRBD2 (7 bases each). The CDR3 contains 16 residues. The V end lost 5 bases, the J end lost 5 bases, and 22 bases lay between the germline ends. CDR1 and CDR2 (germline): MDHEN, SYDVKM. This chain's CDR3 is CASSPSSSTGRDEQYF. The CDR3 DNA follows: TGTGCCAGCAGTCCATCGTCCTCGACAGGGAGGGACGAGCAGTACTTC.

The chain couples TRBV19 to TRBJ1-5; TRBD1 matches 7 bases. Germline assignment: CDR1 LNHDA and CDR2 SQIVND (reference sequence). The ends lost 3 bases at V and 3 bases at J; junction bases unmatched: 11. CDR3 length: 17 amino acids. The CDR3 sequence is CASSIVEGARNNQPQHF. DNA for the CDR3: TGTGCCAGTAGTATTGTCGAGGGGGCGAGAAACAATCAGCCCCAGCATTTT.

This clone was seen only once. The DNA of the CDR3 is TGTGCCAGCAGAAAACCGGGACAGGATGGCTACACCTTC. Its protein is CASRKPGQDGYTF. This rearrangement joins TRBV6-5 to TRBJ1-2, with 8 bases identical to TRBD1. V lost 6 bases to trimming and J lost 6 bases; unmatched junction nucleotides: 6. Per the germline V gene, CDR1 is MNHEY and CDR2 is SVGAGI. This CDR3 has 13 residues.

The table lists this clone with a few counts. The J gene is TRBJ1-1, the V gene TRBV7-8, with TRBD1 as a possible D gene (6 bases). V was pared by 2 bases and J by 2 bases, with 12 bases between. CDR3 length equals 15 residues. CDR1 is SGHVS and CDR2 is FQNEAQ in the germline V gene. The CDR3 nucleotides read TGTGCCAGCAGCTTATTTGAGGACAGTAACACTGAAGCTTTCTTT. This codes for CASSLFEDSNTEAFF.

The chain is built from TRBV28 and TRBJ1-1; TRBD1 is a possible D gene (5 bases). CDR1 and CDR2 from the germline V gene are MDHEN and SYDVKM. The CDR3 extends over 11 amino acids. Deletions cut 3 bases from V and 8 bases from J, with 7 bases between. The CDR3 sequence: CASSFYREAFF. CDR3 coding DNA: TGTGCCAGCAGTTTTTACAGGGAAGCTTTCTTT.

The chain combines TRBV4-3 with TRBJ1-5; D might be TRBD1 (5 bases). This CDR3 spans 13 amino acids. Looked up from germline, CDR1 is LGHNA and CDR2 is YSLEER. The V end lost 2 bases, the J end lost 13 bases, and 15 bases lay between the germline ends. The CDR3 is CASSQTEGSSQHF. CDR3 coding DNA: TGCGCCAGCAGCCAAACAGAGGGGAGCAGTCAGCATTTT.

The CDR3 DNA reads as TGTGCCAGCTCACCATCGGGGGGGCTTGAGCAGTTCTTC. Protein sequence: CASSPSGGLEQFF. V usage is TRBV18 and J usage is TRBJ2-1; TRBD2 matches 8 bases. The length of the CDR3 is 13 residues. V dropped 2 bases and J dropped 9; count of bases not matched to a gene: 3. Looked up from germline, CDR1 is KGHSH and CDR2 is LQKENI.

The rearrangement links TRBV6-1 to TRBJ1-5; D ambiguous. The length of the CDR3 is 14 residues. V lost 2 bases, J lost 6 bases, and 11 bases lay in between. From germline, CDR1 is MNHNS and CDR2 SASEGT. The CDR3 region is CASSEWSRGQPQHF. Written as DNA, the CDR3 is TGTGCCAGCAGTGAATGGAGTCGGGGTCAGCCCCAGCATTTT.

This chain connects TRBV6-4 to TRBJ1-4, with D unclear. The germline gives CDR1 MRHNA, CDR2 SNTAGT. The CDR3 sequence is 15 residues long. V was pared by 5 bases and J by 8 bases, with 18 bases between. CDR3 DNA: TGTGCCAGCAGTCTGATTACGGACGGTCGGGAAAAACTGTTTTTT. Encoded protein: CASSLITDGREKLFF.